This T cell receptor beta chain derives from a study of T-cell reconstitution after alpha-beta-depleted transplantation in children. This clonotype showed up many times. There are 12 residues in the CDR3. Germline V gene data show CDR1 as MNHEY and CDR2 as SVGAGI. The ends lost 7 bases at V and 6 bases at J; junction bases unmatched: 6. Preparing the TCRbeta library involved the use of unique molecular identifiers. TCRdb reanalysed the PCR reads using MiXCR and keeps one entry per CDR3 protein. In the table there are more than 550,000 distinct CDR3 sequences, 10% of which are singletons. V is TRBV6-5 and J is TRBJ2-7; TRBD2 matches 7 bases. Source: PBMCs from the stem cell graft donor, taken from the stem cell graft. This TCR derives from a human donor who donated a stem cell graft to a child with acute myeloid leukemia. CDR3 in DNA: TGTGCCAGCACAGGACTAGTCGGCGAGCAGTACTTC. Translating it yields CASTGLVGEQYF.